These 30 T cell receptor beta chains share one sample of origin, sequenced in a study of T-cell memory formation after mild COVID-19. TCRdb ran MiXCR on the 5' RACE reads and lists one entry per CDR3 protein. There are 70,000 to 95,000 distinct CDR3 sequences in the sample; roughly 12% occur only once, and 41% lies in the top ten. The sequencing input was PBMCs or a T cell subset sorted from them (not recorded which). These receptors all come from a man younger than 35 who had mild COVID-19 (a few samples of this study predate the infection). Cell type and time point are not known.

This clonotype was seen only a few times. V usage is TRBV29-1 and J usage is TRBJ2-7; 7 nucleotides match TRBD2. The CDR3 has 15 amino acids. Trimming at V came to 2 bases and at J to 7 bases, leaving 14 bases not matched to a gene. The germline CDR1 and CDR2 sequences are SQVTM and ANQGSEA. CDR3 nucleotide sequence: TGCAGCGTTGAACCCACGGGACTACACTCGGGGGAGCAGTACTTC. It codes for CSVEPTGLHSGEQYF.

The sample holds many counts of this clonotype. The gene calls are TRBV6-6 and TRBJ2-2, with unresolved D. Trimming removed 1 base from V and 5 bases from J, with 5 bases in between. The CDR3 covers 13 residues. Germline V gene sequence: CDR1 MNHNY, CDR2 SVGAGI (reference sequence). CDR3 sequence (DNA): TGTGCCAGCAGTTACTTCGCAACCGGGGAGCTGTTTTTT. The encoded protein is CASSYFATGELFF.

The J gene is TRBJ2-1, the V gene TRBV7-3, with D unclear. Looked up from germline, CDR1 is SGHTA and CDR2 is FQGTGA. The germline V and J ends were trimmed by 3 bases and 0 bases, with 9 bases remaining between them. The CDR3 totals 15 residues. The CDR3 nucleotides read TGTGCCAGCAGCTTGGGTTCTCTCTCCTACAATGAGCAGTTCTTC. Amino acid sequence: CASSLGSLSYNEQFF.

This clonotype was counted a few times. The J gene is TRBJ2-2, the V gene TRBV12-3 or TRBV12-4; no clear D gene. The CDR3 covers 12 residues. The germline V and J ends were trimmed by 5 bases and 7 bases, with 8 bases remaining between them. The CDR3 nucleotides are TGTGCCAGCAGTCCCAGCAGCGGGGAGCTGTTTTTT. Translated, it gives CASSPSSGELFF.

This clonotype was picked up a small number of times. The rearrangement uses TRBV7-9 and TRBJ1-1; 9 bases line up with TRBD1. The CDR3 length is 14 residues. The V segment lost 5 bases and the J segment 4 bases; nucleotides outside the gene matches: 5. Germline CDR1 is SEHNR and CDR2 is FQNEAQ (reference sequence). The CDR3 DNA reads TGTGCCAGCAGCCGGGACAGGGACGTCACTGAAGCTTTCTTT. Its translation is CASSRDRDVTEAFF.

This clonotype was counted between two and nine times. The gene calls are TRBV4-1 and TRBJ2-3, with 8 bases that match TRBD2. The germline V gene has CDR1 MGHRA and CDR2 YSYEKL. After removal of 3 bases from V and 5 bases from J, the junction contained 10 bases not matched to a gene. The CDR3 has 16 residues. Written as DNA, the CDR3 is TGCGCCAGCAGCCAGACACTCGGACTAGCATTAGATACGCAGTATTTT. Its protein product is CASSQTLGLALDTQYF.

This rearrangement joins TRBV7-9 to TRBJ2-1, with D perhaps given as TRBD1 or TRBD2 (5 bases each). The CDR3 is 15 residues long. Per the germline V gene, CDR1 is SEHNR and CDR2 is FQNEAQ (reference sequence). V lost 6 bases to trimming and J lost 6 bases, with 18 bases between them. The CDR3 sequence is CASRSPGRSFNEQFF. The CDR3 nucleotides read TGTGCCAGCAGGTCCCCGGGACGGAGTTTCAATGAGCAGTTCTTC. The full variable domain, its missing parts supplied by reference TRBV7-9 and TRBJ2-1, is DTGVSQNPRHKITKRGQNVTFRCDPISEHNRLYWYRQTLGQGPEFLTYFQNEAQLEKSRLLSDRFSAERPKGSFSTLEIQRTEQGDSAMYLCASRSPGRSFNEQFFGPGTRLTVL.

The chain couples TRBV30 to TRBJ2-7, with D possibly being TRBD2 (6 bases). CDR1 and CDR2 from the germline V gene are GTSNPN and SVGIG (reference sequence). This CDR3 region has 13 residues. V lost 2 bases and J lost 3, with 11 bases in between. The CDR3 is CAWSWGVDYEQYF. The CDR3 nucleotides read TGTGCCTGGAGTTGGGGGGTGGACTACGAGCAGTACTTC.

In its sample, this clonotype was seen a few times. The chain combines TRBV7-9 with TRBJ1-3; no reliable D call. Germline CDR1 is SEHNR and CDR2 is FQNEAQ (reference sequence). Between the trimmed V and J ends, which lost 3 bases and 5 bases, there was a span of 5 bases. The CDR3 totals 12 residues. The DNA of the CDR3 is TGTGCCAGCAGCTTTGCTAGAAACACCATATATTTT. Its protein product is CASSFARNTIYF.

There are a few counts of this clonotype. J is TRBJ1-6 and V is TRBV6-2 or TRBV6-3, with D maybe TRBD1 (5 bases). This CDR3 is built from 14 residues. CDR1 and CDR2 (germline): MNHEY, SVGEGT. Trimming took 5 bases from V and 6 from J, leaving 11 bases between them. CDR3 amino acids: CASSNRGANSPLHF. The CDR3 DNA is TGTGCCAGCAGTAACCGCGGGGCTAATTCACCCCTCCACTTT.

This clonotype occurred a few times. The V call is TRBV7-9, the J call TRBJ1-1, with D hard to call. The V end lost 4 bases, the J end lost 11 bases, and 20 bases lay between the germline ends. Germline V gives CDR1 SEHNR, CDR2 FQNEAQ (reference sequence). The CDR3 length is 14 residues. CDR3 in amino acids: CASSSGPLGRRAFF. The CDR3, as DNA: TGTGCCAGCAGCTCGGGCCCCCTTGGGCGGAGGGCTTTCTTT.

CDR3 nucleotides: TGTGCCAGCAGTAGGGACAGGGGAAGCTCCTACGAGCAGTACGTC. Protein: CASSRDRGSSYEQYV. The chain combines TRBV2 with TRBJ2-7; 10 bases fit TRBD1. The CDR3 covers 15 residues. In germline, CDR1 is SNHLY, CDR2 FYNNEI. V shed 5 bases and J 0 bases; nucleotides not matched to a gene: 4.

This clonotype was counted between two and nine times. The V gene is TRBV7-2, the J gene TRBJ2-5; D gene ambiguous. CDR3 length: 11 amino acids. Germline V gene sequence: CDR1 SGHTA, CDR2 FQGNSA. The V gene lost 5 bases and the J gene lost 3 bases, with 4 bases spanning the gap. CDR3 residues: CASSMEETQYF. The CDR3 nucleotides read TGTGCCAGCAGCATGGAAGAGACCCAGTACTTC.

This clonotype was counted between two and nine times. The rearrangement joins TRBV5-1 to TRBJ2-3; D possibly corresponds to TRBD1 (7 bases). This CDR3 is built from 18 residues. V was trimmed by 2 bases and J by 0 bases, leaving 19 bases between them. Germline V lookup: CDR1 SGHRS, CDR2 YFSETQ. This CDR3 is CASSLLRGTATSTDTQYF. CDR3 sequence (DNA): TGCGCCAGCAGCTTACTTCGCGGGACAGCTACTAGCACAGATACGCAGTATTTT.

This clonotype was counted between two and nine times. V and J are TRBV5-5 and TRBJ1-6; D is ambiguous. The CDR3 has 14 amino acids. The V and J ends lost 1 base and 9 bases respectively, with 11 bases between them. Germline assignment: CDR1 SGHKS and CDR2 YYEKEE (reference sequence). The CDR3 region has the DNA TGTGCCAGCAGCTTGTTTGGTTCGGGTTCACCCCTCCACTTT. Translating it yields CASSLFGSGSPLHF. Full variable domain (missing parts from reference TRBV5-5 and TRBJ1-6): DAGVTQSPTHLIKTRGQQVTLRCSPISGHKSVSWYQQVLGQGPQFIFQYYEKEERGRGNFPDRFSARQFPNYSSELNVNALLLGDSALYLCASSLFGSGSPLHFGNGTRLTVT.

This clonotype turned up a few times. In DNA form, the CDR3 reads TGTGCCAGCCCCAGGCAGTACGTC. Translated: CASPRQYV. The rearrangement joins TRBV21-1 to TRBJ2-7. TRBV21-1 corresponds to a pseudogene. This CDR3 comprises 8 residues.

This clonotype was seen a few times. The chain has TRBV9 and TRBJ2-5; D call uncertain. CDR1 is SGDLS, CDR2 YYNGEE, per germline. Trimming removed 3 bases from V and 0 bases from J, with 15 bases in between. This CDR3 is 16 amino acids long. The CDR3 DNA follows: TGTGCCAGCAGCGCGTCTGGGCGGCTGTACCAAGAGACCCAGTACTTC. Protein product: CASSASGRLYQETQYF.

V is TRBV6-5 and J is TRBJ1-2, with a tentative D call TRBD1 (5 bases). This CDR3 spans 12 amino acids. Trimming removed 4 bases from V and 7 bases from J, with 10 bases in between. Per the germline V gene, CDR1 is MNHEY and CDR2 is SVGAGI. CDR3 in DNA: TGTGCCAGCAGTTCCAGGGCTCCTGGCTACACCTTC. It codes for CASSSRAPGYTF.

This chain uses TRBV29-1 with TRBJ2-3, with 8 bases aligning to TRBD2. Trimming cost V 4 bases and J 4 bases; bases outside gene matches: 7. Germline V gene sequence: CDR1 SQVTM, CDR2 ANQGSEA. The CDR3 runs to 14 residues. The CDR3 is CSVVLAGSADTQYF. CDR3 sequence (DNA): TGCAGCGTTGTATTAGCGGGGTCGGCAGATACGCAGTATTTT.

Concerning this clonotype itself: At one end, the junction sequence differs from germline, possibly due to a read error. The rearrangement joins TRBV6-5 to TRBJ1-1, with D possibly matching TRBD1 (6 bases). Germline V gives CDR1 MNHEY, CDR2 SVGAGI. The length of the CDR3 is 13 residues. CDR3 in amino acids: CASRQTGTSEAFF. DNA of the CDR3: TGTGCCAGCAGGCAGACAGGCACATCTGAGGCTTTCTTT.

This clonotype has a handful of counts. The chain links TRBV6-1 to TRBJ1-2, with 7 bases lining up with TRBD1. Germline CDR1 MNHNS, CDR2 SASEGT. The CDR3 is 15 residues long. V shed 2 bases, J shed 6 bases, and the junction held 9 bases outside the gene matches. The CDR3 is CASSERGRGGDGYTF. The CDR3, as DNA: TGTGCCAGCAGTGAACGCGGCAGGGGGGGAGATGGCTACACCTTC.

The chain joins TRBV4-1 to TRBJ2-1; TRBD2 matches 7 bases. The CDR3 totals 15 residues. The V segment lost 4 bases and the J segment 5 bases; nucleotides outside the gene matches: 8. Germline-derived CDR1 and CDR2 are MGHRA and YSYEKL. CDR3 residues: CASSPGRETDNEQFF. The CDR3 DNA is TGCGCCAGCAGCCCTGGGAGGGAAACAGACAATGAGCAGTTCTTC.

This clonotype was recorded a few times. The genes are TRBV5-1 and TRBJ1-1, with TRBD1 identical over 8 bases. The CDR3 contains 15 residues. In germline, CDR1 is SGHRS, CDR2 YFSETQ. The J segment lost 2 bases and the V segment lost 0 bases, leaving 3 bases of the junction unmatched. CDR3 region: CASSLVQGANTEAFF. The CDR3 coding sequence is TGCGCCAGCAGCTTGGTTCAGGGGGCCAACACTGAAGCTTTCTTT.

The chain combines TRBV7-8 with TRBJ1-3; D is uncertain. CDR1 is SGHVS and CDR2 is FQNEAQ in the germline V gene. There are 12 residues in the CDR3. Deletions cut 1 base from V and 3 bases from J, with 1 base between. The CDR3 DNA follows: TGTGCCAGCAGCTTAGGTGGAAACACCATATATTTT. Translated, it gives CASSLGGNTIYF.

This clonotype occurred many times. V is TRBV6-5 and J is TRBJ2-1; TRBD1 agrees at 9 bases. V gave up 0 bases and J gave up 3 bases; unmatched junction bases: 12. The germline gives CDR1 MNHEY, CDR2 SVGAGI. There are 19 residues in the CDR3. Here the CDR3 DNA reads TGTGCCAGCAGTTACTCGTATCCACCGGGACAGGGAAACTACAATGAGCAGTTCTTC. Its translation: CASSYSYPPGQGNYNEQFF.

This clonotype was detected a few times. V gene TRBV7-9 combines with J gene TRBJ2-5, with a weak D call TRBD1 (5 bases). Deletions cut 2 bases from V and 4 bases from J, with 14 bases between. CDR1 and CDR2 from the germline V gene are SEHNR and FQNEAQ (reference sequence). The CDR3 is 15 residues long. DNA of the CDR3: TGTGCCAGCAGCTTAAATAAAGGGGTTGGAGAGACCCAGTACTTC. Translated, it gives CASSLNKGVGETQYF.

This clonotype turned up a few times. The J gene is TRBJ2-1, the V gene TRBV7-9, with unresolved D. The CDR3 has 13 residues. Germline V gene sequence: CDR1 SEHNR, CDR2 FQNEAQ (reference sequence). V lost 1 base, J lost 4 bases, and 5 bases lay in between. The CDR3 DNA follows: TGTGCCAGCAGCTTAGATGTTTACAATGAGCAGTTCTTC. Translated, it gives CASSLDVYNEQFF.

This clonotype came up a few times. This chain's CDR3 is CASSPARGVRETQYF. Written as DNA, the CDR3 is TGTGCCAGCAGCCCCGCCCGGGGGGTGCGAGAGACCCAGTACTTC. V usage is TRBV14 and J usage is TRBJ2-5, with TRBD2 matching over 7 bases. The CDR3 sequence is 15 residues long. CDR1 and CDR2 from the germline V gene are SGHDN and FVKESK. The V gene end was trimmed by 4 bases and the J gene end by 4 bases; junction bases not matched to a gene: 9.

This clonotype was seen a few times. The CDR3 sequence: CASSLEGWGSDYGYTF. The CDR3, as DNA: TGTGCCAGCAGCTTAGAGGGGTGGGGCTCCGACTATGGCTACACCTTC. J is TRBJ1-2 and V is TRBV7-6; D may be TRBD1 (5 bases). V was pared by 1 base and J by 3 bases, with 15 bases between. This CDR3 region has 16 residues. Germline CDR1 reads SGHVS; CDR2 reads FNYEAQ.

This rearrangement joins TRBV27 to TRBJ2-1, with a tentative D call TRBD2 (7 bases). The CDR3 runs to 14 residues. The V gene's germline CDR1 is MNHEY and CDR2 SMNVEV (reference sequence). Trimming stripped 7 bases from V and 3 bases from J, with 13 bases between. Here the CDR3 reads CASTSGGVYNEQFF. The DNA for the CDR3 is TGTGCCAGCACATCGGGGGGCGTCTACAATGAGCAGTTCTTC.